This T cell receptor beta chain was identified in a study of regulatory T cells in long-lasting Graves disease (dated by TCRdb to about 2021). As for the study more broadly: In the newly diagnosed Graves' disease group, patients had been taking antithyroid drugs for less than 3 months. This study used TCR sequencing and RNA sequencing of peripheral blood to compare persistent Graves' disease patients against newly diagnosed Graves' disease patients. The study was conducted in China and was registered as a clinical trial. A total of around 35 samples underwent TCR sequencing: roughly 13 from persistent and roughly 20 from newly diagnosed Graves' disease patients.

Read against the paper, the sample's time point label means: newly diagnosed GD, antithyroid drugs for less than 3 months. RNA was extracted from PBMCs in TRIzol for both TCR sequencing and RNA sequencing. The diagnosis of Graves' disease followed American Thyroid Association guidelines. Recruitment of patients was carried out at an endocrinology department in Xi'an, China. Each patient gave approximately 10 milliliters of peripheral blood, collected in an EDTA anticoagulant tube. PBMCs were isolated by Ficoll Paque Plus density gradient separation without further T cell sorting. An Agilent 2100 Bioanalyzer and agarose gel were used to assess RNA quality, and a NanoDrop 2000 was used to measure RNA concentration. With termini counted, the CDR3 has 15 amino acids. Only the CDR3 DNA stays, 45 bases, in frame from base 1. In the germline V gene (reference sequence), CDR1 corresponds to MNHEY and CDR2 to SMNVEV. V is trimmed back by 7 bases and J by 9 bases, and the junction contains 11 bases that no gene match accounts for.

Broad study findings and their caveats: As a limitation, the authors acknowledged that the small sample size may reduce accuracy. Preferential use of TRBV28, TRBJ1-2 and TRBJ2-5 was observed in persistent disease, whereas TRBV20-1 and TRBJ2-1 were favored in newly diagnosed disease. Compared with newly diagnosed patients, persistent Graves' disease patients had lower TCR Shannon entropy and fewer highly expanded clones, which suggests clonal expansion. Only the TCR beta chain was sequenced and analyzed. More public clonotypes were shared among persistent patients (fewer than 3,000) than among newly diagnosed patients (roughly 1,000). The study examined only peripheral blood because the primary lesion, thyroid tissue, could not be accessed.

As for this clonotype: No cognate antigen has been identified for it. Since a much larger clone is just one base distant, this may be a read error. The conserved phenylalanine or tryptophan is not found at the CDR3 terminus, so this likely reflects a read error.

The library was generated by multiplex PCR. Sequencing took place on an Illumina HiSeq 4000. CDR3 regions were amplified by Arm-PCR with iRepertoire HTBI primers to construct TCR beta libraries. Before sequencing, the PCR products underwent gel purification. In the original analysis: Across samples, about 63 TRBV and 15 or so TRBJ segments were identified and used for gene usage analysis of CDR3 amino acid clonotypes. COPE and FqMerger were used to merge the filtered high-quality paired reads into contigs. BLAST was used to align contigs to IMGT TRBV, TRBD and TRBJ reference genes, with CDR3 defined following IMGT. Any clonotype with a frequency above 0.1% was classified as a highly expanded clone. Shannon entropy was used to measure repertoire diversity, and the Gini coefficient was used to measure V-J evenness. Public clonotypes were defined as clonotypes shared by more than one individual. TCRdb ran its own pipeline on the public reads, namely fastp trimming at Q25 and MiXCR clone calling, and kept in-frame beta chains. For every CDR3 protein sequence, its rows merge into one entry that carries the most common genes and DNA. The V and J calls and clone size come from TCRdb's table, not from the authors' own analysis. Present in this sample are about 430,000 distinct CDR3 sequences, 15% of which were seen just once. About 8% of the sample lies in the top ten.

In addition, the sample was reused for a study of T cells in Graves' hyperthyroidism and ophthalmopathy. The second study's authors report: A patient counted as having stable Graves' hyperthyroidism if no progression to ophthalmopathy occurred over 18 months of follow-up. Hyperthyroidism patients were newly diagnosed, with disease duration under 2 months, and aged 18 to 65 years. Any patient with an uncontrolled infection, another autoimmune disease, pregnancy or lactation was excluded. Clinical symptoms, serum thyroxine and TRAb, thyroid ultrasound, and orbital computed tomography formed the basis for the diagnoses. The first round of RT-PCR for the TCR CDR3 was performed with the HTBI primer set and the Qiagen OneStep RT-PCR kit. Blood samples also contained most of the expanded thyroid clonotypes (frequency above 0.001), which suggests that blood repertoires may reflect thyroid immune responses. Ophthalmopathy was separated from stable hyperthyroidism by a 13 V-J signature model, with approximately 90% sensitivity and about 81% specificity obtained in cross-validation and 80%/75% obtained in testing. In validation, the model predicted progression to ophthalmopathy a median of approximately 6.3 months before onset, with about 67% sensitivity and 72.22% specificity. A discovery cohort of about a hundred patients, about 40 with Graves' ophthalmopathy and under 60 with stable Graves' hyperthyroidism, was used to find distinguishing TCR V-J signatures. An independent validation cohort of about 20 hyperthyroidism patients and about 15 patients who later progressed to ophthalmopathy tested prospective prediction of ophthalmopathy. The roughly 90 discovery patients were divided at random into training and test sets in a 7:3 ratio. In more than 5 Graves' hyperthyroidism patients, the study also compared T-cell repertoires from thyroid tissue with T-cell repertoires from blood. After sampling, hyperthyroidism patients received methimazole starting at 30 mg daily, and ophthalmopathy patients received high-dose intravenous methylprednisolone. Libraries were constructed in a second round of multiplex PCR, after which size selection and purification were performed. The libraries were sequenced on an Illumina HiSeq2000 using paired-end 100 bp reads. SOAPnuke was used to process the raw data, throwing out any read that contained adapters or uncalled bases, had a mean Phred below 15, or lacked an exact constant-primer or identifier match. COPE v1.2.5 was used to merge high-quality paired reads, and clonotypes were defined as unique nucleotide sequences. MiTCR v1.1 was used to align the clonotypes against IMGT TRBV, TRBD and TRBJ reference segments. The analysis was restricted to V-J combinations with a frequency above 0.0001, which together covered over 99% of the repertoires. A TCS score was defined as the ratio between F50 (clonal expansion) and ExV (chaos), using BLOSUM62-based TCRdist between CDR3 peptides within each V-J. Welch's t-statistics and random forest reduced roughly 540 V-J features to roughly 13, which were used in a naive Bayes classifier (R e1071). No statistical method was used to set the sample size in advance, and investigators knew the group allocation. The paper reports TCR Vbeta CDR3 sequencing of some 140 peripheral blood samples: under 45 ophthalmopathy, roughly 74 hyperthyroidism and around 17 progressor patients.

This receptor was taken from a woman aged 40 to 50 with Graves disease. Donor details come from another sample of the same person, matched by shared clones. Sequencing used peripheral blood mononuclear cells (PBMCs), obtained at new diagnosis, from a patient treated with antithyroid drugs. Here the chain combines TRBV27 and TRBJ2-1; 11 bases in between match TRBD2. The DNA is TGTGCCAGCACCCGAGCGACTAGCGGGATGGTTGAGCAGTTCCTC. This encodes CASTRATSGMVEQFL.